Shown below are 22 T cell receptor beta chains from a single sample sequenced in a study of radiation and T cells in renal cell carcinoma. This table comes from immunoSEQ multiplex PCR, and its TCRdb copy is limited to in-frame clones, with some not included. The data show about 16,000 clones, around 50% seen once. Treatment specified: 15 Gy SBRT to primary tumor, nephrectomy 4 weeks later. This sample comprised tumor tissue, obtained from a patient whose treatment included radiotherapy and nephrectomy. The receptor set was obtained from a woman in her sixties or seventies with renal cell carcinoma.

The genes are TRBV11-2 and TRBJ1-6, with D unresolved. Trimming pared 3 bases from V and 8 bases from J, leaving 5 bases between. CDR1 SGHAT and CDR2 FQNNGV come from the germline V gene. The CDR3 totals 12 residues. The CDR3 loop is CASSFPDSPLHF. The CDR3, as DNA: TGTGCCAGCAGCTTCCCGGATTCACCCCTCCACTTT.

This chain uses TRBV7-9 with TRBJ1-2; 7 positions agree with TRBD1. The CDR3 runs 16 residues. The V gene end was trimmed by 7 bases and the J gene end by 7 bases; junction bases not matched to a gene: 18. Germline V gene lookup returns CDR1 SEHNR and CDR2 FQNEAQ (reference sequence). CDR3 protein: CASTESYGTVTAGYTF. The CDR3 nucleotides are TGTGCCAGCACCGAGTCTTACGGGACAGTCACGGCTGGCTACACCTTC.

Only a few counts were recorded for this clone. The J gene is TRBJ1-5, the V gene TRBV2; D is unresolved. With 0 bases removed from V and 5 bases from J, the gap between germline ends came to 8 bases. The germline V gene encodes CDR1 SNHLY and CDR2 FYNNEI. This CDR3 spans 14 amino acids. CDR3 in amino acids: CASSEANTDQPQHF. DNA for the CDR3: TGTGCCAGCAGTGAAGCGAACACAGATCAGCCCCAGCATTTT.

This chain connects TRBV6-1 to TRBJ1-3; D gene uncertain. Germline CDR1 and CDR2: MNHNS and SASEGT. This CDR3 is built from 12 residues. The V end was cut by 2 bases, the J end by 7 bases, with 6 bases between. This chain's CDR3 is CASSEIQNTIYF. The CDR3 nucleotides are TGTGCCAGCAGTGAAATCCAGAACACCATATATTTT.

The rearrangement uses TRBV19 and TRBJ1-1, with D perhaps TRBD1 (6 bases). Trimming shortened V by 1 base and J by 11 bases, and 17 bases separated the two germline ends. The CDR3 sequence is 14 residues long. In germline, CDR1 is LNHDA, CDR2 SQIVND (reference sequence). Here the CDR3 DNA reads TGTGCCAGTAGTATAGGACGGGGGGCGATAAGGGCTTTCTTT. Its protein product is CASSIGRGAIRAFF.

The chain recombines TRBV5-8 with TRBJ1-6; tentatively, D is TRBD1 (6 bases). V lost 4 bases, J lost 7 bases, and 9 bases lay in between. The CDR3 loop spans 13 amino acids. Germline CDR1 SGHTS, CDR2 YDEGEE. Here the CDR3 DNA reads TGTGCCAGCAGCACAGGACAGAATTCACCCCTCCACTTT. Its protein is CASSTGQNSPLHF.

This chain joins TRBV5-1 and TRBJ2-3, with D perhaps TRBD1 (5 bases). V dropped 1 base and J dropped 6 bases, with 15 bases sitting between them. The CDR3 is 15 amino acids. The germline V gene encodes CDR1 SGHRS and CDR2 YFSETQ. CDR3 in amino acids: CASSLQGYYQDTQYF. CDR3 DNA: TGCGCCAGCAGCTTGCAGGGATACTACCAGGATACGCAGTATTTT.

The chain has TRBV5-1 and TRBJ1-6; D is possibly TRBD1 (5 bases). CDR3 length: 15 residues. Germline values: CDR1 SGHRS, CDR2 YFSETQ. V lost 4 bases and J 11 bases, leaving 19 bases between the germline ends. CDR3 sequence: CASSARDGTRAPLHF. The CDR3, as DNA: TGCGCCAGCAGCGCCCGGGACGGAACGCGGGCACCCCTCCACTTT.

The table lists this clone with a count of one. The V gene is TRBV5-6, the J gene TRBJ1-1; D unclear. The CDR3 is 13 residues long. V lost 2 bases to trimming and J lost 4 bases, with 9 bases between them. The germline V gene has CDR1 SGHDT and CDR2 YYEEEE. As DNA, the CDR3 is TGTGCCAGCAGCTTACCCGTGGGCACTGAAGCTTTCTTT. It codes for CASSLPVGTEAFF.

This clone was counted only a few times. This chain uses TRBV5-1 with TRBJ2-1, with TRBD2 matching over 9 bases. V shed 0 bases, J shed 6 bases, and the junction held 7 bases outside the gene matches. Germline V gene data show CDR1 as SGHRS and CDR2 as YFSETQ. CDR3 length: 16 amino acids. The CDR3 region has the DNA TGCGCCAGCAGCTTGGCCGTGCTAGCGGGGAGCAATGAGCAGTTCTTC. The encoded protein is CASSLAVLAGSNEQFF. Full variable domain (remainder filled in from reference TRBV5-1 and TRBJ2-1): KAGVTQTPRYLIKTRGQQVTLSCSPISGHRSVSWYQQTPGQGLQFLFEYFSETQRNKGNFPGRFSGRQFSNSRSEMNVSTLELGDSALYLCASSLAVLAGSNEQFFGPGTRLTVL.

This clone was observed a handful of times. The V and J genes are TRBV6-5 and TRBJ2-1; the D is unclear. Germline V gives CDR1 MNHEY, CDR2 SVGAGI. There are 15 residues in the CDR3. With 6 bases removed from V and 2 bases from J, the gap between germline ends came to 14 bases. This chain's CDR3 is CASSLPFAAYNEQFF. The DNA of the CDR3 is TGTGCCAGCAGCCTGCCTTTCGCGGCCTACAATGAGCAGTTCTTC.

The sample holds one count of this clone. J is TRBJ1-5 and V is TRBV6-1; D may be TRBD1 (5 bases). Per the germline V gene, CDR1 is MNHNS and CDR2 is SASEGT. The CDR3 is 13 amino acids. V lost 7 bases, J lost 0 bases, and 7 bases lay in between. The CDR3 region is CASMGVSNQPQHF. The CDR3, as DNA: TGTGCCAGCATGGGGGTTAGCAATCAGCCCCAGCATTTT.

Concerning this clone: Compared with germline, one end of the junction differs, possibly owing to a read error. The V gene is TRBV20-1, the J gene TRBJ2-5; D is perhaps TRBD1 (6 bases). The germline V gene encodes CDR1 DFQATT and CDR2 SNEGSKA (reference sequence). There are 11 residues in the CDR3. The DNA of the CDR3 is TGCAGTGCTAGCCTGCGACAGGTTTTCCACTTC. Translating it yields CSASLRQVFHF.

The CDR3 nucleotides are TGCGCCAGCAGCCCTGGCCCCGCAGGGCGGACTGAAGCTTTCTTT. Translating gives CASSPGPAGRTEAFF. The chain links TRBV5-1 to TRBJ1-1; the D gene is possibly TRBD1 (5 bases). V was clipped by 4 bases and J by 5 bases, with 18 bases between them. CDR3 size: 15 residues. The germline CDR1 and CDR2 sequences are SGHRS and YFSETQ.

The chain is built from TRBV6-5 and TRBJ1-5; the D is unclear. CDR3 length: 13 residues. Germline V CDR1 and CDR2: MNHEY, SVGAGI. Trimming cost V 5 bases and J 7 bases, with 12 bases left between them. As DNA, the CDR3 is TGTGCCAGCAGTGATAAAGGGCGACAGCCCCAGCATTTT. It translates to CASSDKGRQPQHF.

This chain uses TRBV19 with TRBJ2-3; TRBD2 is a possible D gene (7 bases). V dropped 3 bases and J dropped 6 bases, with 13 bases sitting between them. CDR1 is LNHDA, CDR2 SQIVND, per germline (reference sequence). The CDR3 is 14 amino acids. CDR3 in amino acids: CASSIKGGADTQYF. The CDR3 nucleotides are TGTGCCAGTAGTATTAAGGGGGGGGCGGATACGCAGTATTTT.

In its sample, this clone was seen many times. J is TRBJ1-2 and V is TRBV2, with D maybe TRBD1 (5 bases). V was trimmed by 4 bases and J by 2 bases, leaving 11 bases between them. The CDR3 has 14 residues. Germline-derived CDR1 and CDR2 are SNHLY and FYNNEI. Here the CDR3 reads CASSGGVLNYGYTF. In nucleotides, the CDR3 is TGTGCCAGCAGTGGAGGGGTCCTAAACTATGGCTACACCTTC.

The chain employs TRBV28 and TRBJ1-5; 7 nucleotides match TRBD1. V lost 5 bases and J lost 4; bases outside the gene matches: 5. CDR3 length: 14 amino acids. Germline V gene lookup returns CDR1 MDHEN and CDR2 SYDVKM. The CDR3 loop is CASSPGRGNQPQHF. Here the CDR3 DNA reads TGTGCCAGCAGTCCAGGCAGGGGGAATCAGCCCCAGCATTTT.

V is TRBV5-1 and J is TRBJ2-3, with D perhaps TRBD1 or TRBD2 (5 bases each). V lost 5 bases, J lost 1 base, and 17 bases lay in between. This CDR3 spans 16 amino acids. Per the germline V gene, CDR1 is SGHRS and CDR2 is YFSETQ. DNA for the CDR3: TGCGCCAGCAGTGTGATGGGACCGCGCGGCACAGATACGCAGTATTTT. Translating it yields CASSVMGPRGTDTQYF.

This chain links TRBV29-1 with TRBJ2-5; 8 bases are a match to TRBD2. Germline trimming cut 3 bases from V and 5 bases from J; bases unmatched to any gene: 5. The germline V gene encodes CDR1 SQVTM and CDR2 ANQGSEA. The CDR3 totals 13 residues. In DNA, the CDR3 is TGCAGCGTTGATGGTAGCGGGGCGGAGACCCAGTACTTC. This translates into CSVDGSGAETQYF.

This clone has just a few counts. The V and J genes are TRBV6-1 and TRBJ2-7, with TRBD1 matching over 9 bases. Losses at the gene ends were 6 bases for V and 7 bases for J; bases not matched to a gene: 10. Germline V CDR1 and CDR2: MNHNS, SASEGT. This CDR3 is 14 amino acids long. DNA for the CDR3: TGTGCCAGCAGAGAGGGGACAGGGATGAGGGAGCAGTACTTC. Encoded protein: CASREGTGMREQYF.

The J gene is TRBJ1-1, the V gene TRBV27, with 7 bases lining up with TRBD1. This CDR3 region has 16 residues. Trimming took 3 bases from V and 3 from J; bases not matched to a gene: 10. Germline assignment: CDR1 MNHEY and CDR2 SMNVEV (reference sequence). In DNA, the CDR3 is TGTGCCAGCAGTTTTTGGTCGCCGGGACAGTACACTGAAGCTTTCTTT. Its translation is CASSFWSPGQYTEAFF.